The clone carrying this T cell receptor (beta chain) occurred a few times. As yet, its antigen is unknown. The data were produced by immunoSEQ multiplex PCR, yet TCRdb's version contains in-frame clones alone and is incomplete. The table shows about 37,000 clones, with around four fifths occurring only once. This sample is part of a study of OX40 agonist ivuxolimab in advanced cancers. The overall study: Patients undergoing dose escalation presented with hepatocellular carcinoma, melanoma, renal cell or head and neck cancer. Study-wide findings and caveats: No antigen was identified for the clonally expanded peripheral T cells.

V shed 5 bases and J 3 bases; nucleotides not matched to a gene: 9. The CDR3 totals 15 residues. The germline V gene has CDR1 SGHAT and CDR2 FQNNGV. The V and J genes are TRBV11-2 and TRBJ2-7, with 8 positions matching TRBD2. This TCR came from an adult with an advanced solid tumor such as melanoma, head and neck, liver or kidney cancer. Sequences were derived from CD4+ or CD8+ T cells sorted from blood, sampled in a trial of the OX40 agonist ivuxolimab. The CDR3 here is CASSAASGSLYEQYF. In nucleotides, the CDR3 is TGTGCCAGCAGCGCCGCTAGCGGGTCCCTCTACGAGCAGTACTTC.